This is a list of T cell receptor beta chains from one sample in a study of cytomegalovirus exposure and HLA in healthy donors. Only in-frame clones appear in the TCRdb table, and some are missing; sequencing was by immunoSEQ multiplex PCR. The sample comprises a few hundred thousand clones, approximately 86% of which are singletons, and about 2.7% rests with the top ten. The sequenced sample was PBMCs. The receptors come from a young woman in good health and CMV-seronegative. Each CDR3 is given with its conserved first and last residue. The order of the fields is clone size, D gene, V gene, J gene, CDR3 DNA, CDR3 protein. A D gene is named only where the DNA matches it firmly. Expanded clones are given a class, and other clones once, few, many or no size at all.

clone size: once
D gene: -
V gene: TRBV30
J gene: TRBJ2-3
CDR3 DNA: TGTGCCTGGAGTTTCGCGGGAAGCGCGGCAGATACGCAGTATTTT
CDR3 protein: CAWSFAGSAADTQYF

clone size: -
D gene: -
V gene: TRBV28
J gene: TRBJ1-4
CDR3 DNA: TGTGCCAGCAGTTTACGAGTTAATGAAAAACTGTTTTTT
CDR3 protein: CASSLRVNEKLFF

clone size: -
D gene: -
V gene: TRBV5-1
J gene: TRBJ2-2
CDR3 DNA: TGCGCCAGCAGCTTGACAGCAGGGTTCACCGGGGAGCTGTTTTTT
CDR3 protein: CASSLTAGFTGELFF

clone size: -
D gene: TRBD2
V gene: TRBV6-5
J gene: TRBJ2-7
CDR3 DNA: TGTGCCAGCAGCAGACTAGCGGGGTCCGAGCAGTACTTC
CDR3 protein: CASSRLAGSEQYF

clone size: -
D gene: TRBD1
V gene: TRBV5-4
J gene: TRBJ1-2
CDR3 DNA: TGTGCCAGCAGACGAACAACAGGGGGCGACTATGGCTACACCTTC
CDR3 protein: CASRRTTGGDYGYTF

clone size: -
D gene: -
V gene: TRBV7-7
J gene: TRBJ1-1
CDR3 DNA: TGTGCTAGCAGTGCGGGACCAAACACTGAAGCTTTCTTT
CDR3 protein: CASSAGPNTEAFF

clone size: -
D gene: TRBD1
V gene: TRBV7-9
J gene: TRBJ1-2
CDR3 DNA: TGTGCCAGCAGCTTAGGGGGGACAGGGCTTTATGGCTACACCTTC
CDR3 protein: CASSLGGTGLYGYTF

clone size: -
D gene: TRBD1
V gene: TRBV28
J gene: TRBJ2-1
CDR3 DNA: TGTGCCAGCTCGACAGGGTCGGATGAGCAGTTCTTC
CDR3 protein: CASSTGSDEQFF

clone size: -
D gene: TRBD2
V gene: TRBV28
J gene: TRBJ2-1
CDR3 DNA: TGTGCCAGCAGTTCCCCAGCGGGAGGAAGCTATGAGCAGTTCTTC
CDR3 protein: CASSSPAGGSYEQFF

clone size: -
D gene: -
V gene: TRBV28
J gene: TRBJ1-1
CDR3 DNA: TGTGCCAGCAGCCCCCGACTTCTCTCCACTGAAGCTTTCTTT
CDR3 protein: CASSPRLLSTEAFF

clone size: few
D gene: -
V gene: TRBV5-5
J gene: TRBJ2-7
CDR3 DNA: TGTGCCAGCAGCTTGGATTTTCTCCGCGAGCAGTACTTC
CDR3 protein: CASSLDFLREQYF

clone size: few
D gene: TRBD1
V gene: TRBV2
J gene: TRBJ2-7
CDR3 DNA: TGTGCCAGCAGTGACGGGGACAGGGGGCTCCGGGAGCAGTACTTC
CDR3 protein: CASSDGDRGLREQYF

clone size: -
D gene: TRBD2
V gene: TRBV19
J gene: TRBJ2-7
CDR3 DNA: TGTGCCAGTAGCTTTAAAGGGTCGACTAGCGGGAGTTTCGGCTACGAGCAGTACTTC
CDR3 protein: CASSFKGSTSGSFGYEQYF

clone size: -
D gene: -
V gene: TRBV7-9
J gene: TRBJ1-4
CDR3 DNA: TGTGCCAGCAGCCTCTGGGGTAGGGAGGAAAAACTGTTTTTT
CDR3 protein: CASSLWGREEKLFF

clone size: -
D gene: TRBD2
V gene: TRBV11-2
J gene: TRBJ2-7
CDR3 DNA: TGTGCCAGCAGCAACTCCCTTAGTACTAGCGGGAGTTACGAGCAGTACTTC
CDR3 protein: CASSNSLSTSGSYEQYF

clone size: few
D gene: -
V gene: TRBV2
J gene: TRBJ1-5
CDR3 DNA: TGTGCCAGCAGTGAATATAGCAATCAGCCCCAGCATTTT
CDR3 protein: CASSEYSNQPQHF

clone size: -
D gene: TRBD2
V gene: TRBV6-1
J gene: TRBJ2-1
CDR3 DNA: TGTGCCAGCCAGGCTAGCGGATTGAATGAGCAGTTCTTC
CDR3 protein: CASQASGLNEQFF

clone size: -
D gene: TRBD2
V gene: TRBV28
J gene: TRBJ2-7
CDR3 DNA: TGTGCCAGCAGACTAGGACTAGCGGGAGGAGAAGACGAGCAGTACTTC
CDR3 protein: CASRLGLAGGEDEQYF

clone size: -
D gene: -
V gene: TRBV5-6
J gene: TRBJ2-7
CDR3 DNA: TGTGCCAGCAGCTTGGGACAGGAGACCTACGAGCAGTACTTC
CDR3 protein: CASSLGQETYEQYF

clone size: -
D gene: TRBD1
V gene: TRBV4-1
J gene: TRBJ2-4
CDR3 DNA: TGCGCCAGCAGCCAAGGGACAGGGGTCCAAAACATTCAGTACTTC
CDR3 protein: CASSQGTGVQNIQYF

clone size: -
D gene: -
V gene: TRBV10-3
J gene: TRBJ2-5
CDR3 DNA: TGTGCCATCAGTGAATCGGAGCCCCAAGAGACCCAGTACTTC
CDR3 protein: CAISESEPQETQYF

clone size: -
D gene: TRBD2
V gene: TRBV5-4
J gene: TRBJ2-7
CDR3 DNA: TGTGCCAGCAGCTATAGGACTAGCGGAACCTACGAGCAGTACTTC
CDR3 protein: CASSYRTSGTYEQYF

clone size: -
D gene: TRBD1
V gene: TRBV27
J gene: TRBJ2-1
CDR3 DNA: TGTGCCAGCAGTTTGGACAGGGAGCACTACAATGAGCAGTTCTTC
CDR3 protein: CASSLDREHYNEQFF

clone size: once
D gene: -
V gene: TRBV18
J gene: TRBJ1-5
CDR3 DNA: TGTGCCAGCTCATACAGGGAAGATCAGCCCCAGCATTTT
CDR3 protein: CASSYREDQPQHF

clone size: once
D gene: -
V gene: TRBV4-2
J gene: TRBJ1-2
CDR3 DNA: TGTGCCAGCAGCCAAGCGACGGGCAGGGCCAACTATGGCTACACCTTC
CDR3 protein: CASSQATGRANYGYTF

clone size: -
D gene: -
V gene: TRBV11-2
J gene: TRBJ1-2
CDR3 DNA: TGTGCCAGCAGCTTAGACAGCTATGGCTACACCTTC
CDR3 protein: CASSLDSYGYTF

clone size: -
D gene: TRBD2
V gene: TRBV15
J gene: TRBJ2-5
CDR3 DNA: TGTGCCACCAGCAGAGTAGCGGGGACTAGGGAGACCCAGTACTTC
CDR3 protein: CATSRVAGTRETQYF

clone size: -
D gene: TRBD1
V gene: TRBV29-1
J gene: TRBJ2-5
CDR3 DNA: TGCAGCGTCGGAGTTGGAGATAGGGGGCCGGAGACCCAGTACTTC
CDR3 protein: CSVGVGDRGPETQYF

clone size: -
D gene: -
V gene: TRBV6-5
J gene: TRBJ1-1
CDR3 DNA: TGTGCCAGCAGTTACGAAACAGGGTACACTGAAGCTTTCTTT
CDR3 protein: CASSYETGYTEAFF

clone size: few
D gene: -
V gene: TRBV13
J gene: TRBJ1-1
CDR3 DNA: TGTGCCAGCAGCTTGCAGGGGACTGAAGCTTTCTTT
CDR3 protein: CASSLQGTEAFF

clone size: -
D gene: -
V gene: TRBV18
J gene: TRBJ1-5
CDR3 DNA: TGTGCCAGCTCACGACAGGATCAGCCCCAGCATTTT
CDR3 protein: CASSRQDQPQHF

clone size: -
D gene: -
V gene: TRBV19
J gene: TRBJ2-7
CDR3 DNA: TGTGCCAGTAGTAAAAGCGTCGGTTACGAGCAGTACTTC
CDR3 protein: CASSKSVGYEQYF

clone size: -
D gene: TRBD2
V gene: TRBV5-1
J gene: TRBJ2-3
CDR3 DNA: TGCGCCAGCAGCTTGGTTGCGGGAGGGCCCCAAGATACGCAGTATTTT
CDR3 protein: CASSLVAGGPQDTQYF

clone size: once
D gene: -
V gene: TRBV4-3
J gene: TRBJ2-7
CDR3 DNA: TGCGCCAGCAGCCAAGATGTCGGAGGGGATCCCTACGAGCAGTACTTC
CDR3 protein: CASSQDVGGDPYEQYF

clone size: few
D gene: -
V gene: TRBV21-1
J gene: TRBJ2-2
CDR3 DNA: TGTGCCAGCAGCAAAGCGAGGGAGCCGGGGGAGCTGTTTTTT
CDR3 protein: CASSKAREPGELFF

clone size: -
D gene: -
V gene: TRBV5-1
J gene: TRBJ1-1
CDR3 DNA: TGCGCCAGCAGCTTCGGACAGACGTTGAACACTGAAGCTTTCTTT
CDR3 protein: CASSFGQTLNTEAFF

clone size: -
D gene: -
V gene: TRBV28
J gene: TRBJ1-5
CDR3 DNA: TGTGCCACCTCGGGACAACCCAATCAGCCCCAGCATTTT
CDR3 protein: CATSGQPNQPQHF

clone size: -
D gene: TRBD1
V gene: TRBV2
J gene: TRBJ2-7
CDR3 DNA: TGTGCCAGCAGTGAAGCGCCGGGACAGGGGGCGGGTAACTACGAGCAGTACTTC
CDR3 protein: CASSEAPGQGAGNYEQYF

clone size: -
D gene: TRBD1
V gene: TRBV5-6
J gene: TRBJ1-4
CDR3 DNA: TGTGCCAGCAGCTCTCGGTTAGGGGGCGATGAAAAACTGTTTTTT
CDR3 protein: CASSSRLGGDEKLFF

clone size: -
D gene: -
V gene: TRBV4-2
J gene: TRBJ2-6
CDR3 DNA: TGTGCCAGCAGCCAACGCCAGGGGCGTGGGGCCAACGTCCTGACTTTC
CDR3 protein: CASSQRQGRGANVLTF

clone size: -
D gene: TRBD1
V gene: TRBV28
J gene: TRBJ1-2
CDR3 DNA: TGTGCCAGCAGTTCTCGACAGGGTATGACTAACTATGGCTACACCTTC
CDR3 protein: CASSSRQGMTNYGYTF

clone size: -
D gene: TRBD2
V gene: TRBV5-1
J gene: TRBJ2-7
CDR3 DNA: TGCGCCAGCAGCTTACTAGCGGGAGGGGTCTACGAGCAGTACTTC
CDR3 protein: CASSLLAGGVYEQYF

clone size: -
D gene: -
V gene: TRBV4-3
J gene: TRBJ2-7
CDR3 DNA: TGCGCCAGCAGCCCCCGTCTGGACACCTCCTACGAGCAGTACTTC
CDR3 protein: CASSPRLDTSYEQYF

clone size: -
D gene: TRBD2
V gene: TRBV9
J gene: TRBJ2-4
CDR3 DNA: TGTGCCAGCAGTATGAGACTAGCGGGAGAGGCGCAACCGTGGCTGGCCAAAAACATTCAGTACTTC
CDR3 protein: CASSMRLAGEAQPWLAKNIQYF

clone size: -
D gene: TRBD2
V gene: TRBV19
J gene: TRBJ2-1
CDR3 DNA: TGTGCCAGTAGCCCAATAGTCGCTAGCGGGACCTACAATGAGCAGTTCTTC
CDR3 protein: CASSPIVASGTYNEQFF

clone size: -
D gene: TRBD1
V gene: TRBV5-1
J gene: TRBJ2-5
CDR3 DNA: TGCGCCAGCAGCTTGTCCCCGACAGGGCAAGAGACCCAGTACTTC
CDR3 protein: CASSLSPTGQETQYF

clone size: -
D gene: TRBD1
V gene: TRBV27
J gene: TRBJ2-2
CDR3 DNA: TGTGCCAGCAGTCTCGGGACAGCCCCGGGGACCGGGGAGCTGTTTTTT
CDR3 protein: CASSLGTAPGTGELFF

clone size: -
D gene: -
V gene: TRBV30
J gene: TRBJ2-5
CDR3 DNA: TGTGCCTGGAGTCAAGAGATAGAGACCCAGTACTTC
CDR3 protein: CAWSQEIETQYF

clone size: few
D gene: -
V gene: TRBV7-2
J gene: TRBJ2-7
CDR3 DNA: TGTGCCAGCAGCTTAGGTAGCGTCGGGGTCTACGAGCAGTACTTC
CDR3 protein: CASSLGSVGVYEQYF

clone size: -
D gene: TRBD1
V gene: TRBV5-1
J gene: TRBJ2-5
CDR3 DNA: TGCGCCAGCAGCTTGGGGACAGGGAGAGAGACCCAGTACTTC
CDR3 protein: CASSLGTGRETQYF

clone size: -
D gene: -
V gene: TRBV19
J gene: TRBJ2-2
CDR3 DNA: TGTGCCAGTAGCAAGGCCCGGGGGATATATGTCGGGGAGCTGTTTTTT
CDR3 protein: CASSKARGIYVGELFF

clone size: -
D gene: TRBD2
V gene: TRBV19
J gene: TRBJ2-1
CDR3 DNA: TGTGCCAGTAGTAGGGGACTAGCGGGAGTTGGTGAGCAGTTCTTC
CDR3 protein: CASSRGLAGVGEQFF

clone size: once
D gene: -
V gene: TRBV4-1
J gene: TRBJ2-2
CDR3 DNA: TGCGCCAGCAGCCAAGAATTTTCCGGGACAACGAACACCGGGGAGCTGTTTTTT
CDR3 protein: CASSQEFSGTTNTGELFF